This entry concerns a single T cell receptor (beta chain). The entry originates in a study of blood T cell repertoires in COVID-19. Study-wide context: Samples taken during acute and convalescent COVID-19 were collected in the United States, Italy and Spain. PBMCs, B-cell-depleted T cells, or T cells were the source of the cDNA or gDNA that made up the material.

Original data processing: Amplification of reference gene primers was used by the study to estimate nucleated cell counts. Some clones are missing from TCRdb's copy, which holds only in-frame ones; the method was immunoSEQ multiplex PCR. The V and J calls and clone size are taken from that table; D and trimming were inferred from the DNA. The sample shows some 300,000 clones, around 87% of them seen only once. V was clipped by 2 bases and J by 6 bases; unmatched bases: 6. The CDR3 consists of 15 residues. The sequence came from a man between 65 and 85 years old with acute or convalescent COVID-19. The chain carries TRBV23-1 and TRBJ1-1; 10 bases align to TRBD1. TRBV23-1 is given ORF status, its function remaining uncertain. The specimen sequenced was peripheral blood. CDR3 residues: CASSQGDRGLPEAFF. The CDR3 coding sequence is TGCGCCAGCAGTCAAGGTGACAGGGGGCTCCCTGAAGCTTTCTTT.